This section outlines one T cell receptor beta chain sequence together with its context. This record comes from a study of blood T cell repertoires in COVID-19. Background on the study: The United States, Italy and Spain were the sources of the acute and convalescent COVID-19 samples. T cells, B-cell-depleted T cells, or PBMCs provided the cDNA or gDNA that served as material.

Method: immunoSEQ multiplex PCR; TCRdb's copy keeps in-frame clones and lacks some. The repertoire holds about 350,000 clones, about 90% seen once, with 2.5% to 3.5% in the top ten. The CDR3 spans 13 residues. V shed 7 bases, J shed 5 bases, and the junction held 6 bases outside the gene matches. CDR1 is SNHLY and CDR2 is FYNNEI in the germline V gene. Participants were aged 18 to 89 years, lived in around 25 US areas, and enrolled virtually. This sequence originates from a woman in her twenties or thirties who had recovered from COVID-19. The specimen sequenced was PBMCs or T cells enriched from blood (not recorded which). The V gene is TRBV2, the J gene TRBJ2-7; TRBD2 aligns across 9 bases. The CDR3 protein is CASMGTSIHEQYF. The CDR3 nucleotides are TGTGCCAGCATGGGGACTAGCATCCACGAGCAGTACTTC.